Following are 29 T cell receptor beta chains from one sample sequenced in a study of shared clonotypes between healthy human individuals. Clones were sequenced by immunoSEQ multiplex PCR, and TCRdb holds only the in-frame ones, with some missing. Of approximately 1.1 million clones in the sample, around 82% are singletons; the top ten hold around 0.47%. Sample: memory CD4+ T cells from PBMCs. Subset specified: CD45RA-negative fraction. The receptor set was obtained from a man aged 18 to 30 in good health. Some clones in this sample may be carry-over from other donors' samples.

The chain couples TRBV5-8 to TRBJ1-2; no definite D call. Germline CDR1 SGHTS, CDR2 YDEGEE. The CDR3 covers 15 residues. V was shortened by 0 bases and J by 3 bases, with 12 bases between the two germline ends. The CDR3 bases are TGTGCCAGCAGCTTGGGGTACCTGGTGGACTATGGCTACACCTTC. This encodes CASSLGYLVDYGYTF.

This clone was recorded only once. V usage is TRBV18 and J usage is TRBJ2-1; no definite D call. V dropped 0 bases and J dropped 6 bases, with 12 bases sitting between them. The CDR3 spans 15 residues. CDR1 is KGHSH and CDR2 is LQKENI in the germline V gene. Here the CDR3 reads CASSPPATGLNEQFF. The DNA for the CDR3 is TGTGCCAGCTCACCACCCGCGACTGGTCTCAATGAGCAGTTCTTC. Supplemented by reference TRBV18 and TRBJ2-1, the full variable domain reads NAGVMQNPRHLVRRRGQEARLRCSPMKGHSHVYWYRQLPEEGLKFMVYLQKENIIDESGMPKERFSAEFPKEGPSILRIQQVVRGDSAAYFCASSPPATGLNEQFFGPGTRLTVL.

This clone was observed a few times. The chain uses TRBV11-2 and TRBJ2-2, with 9 bases matching TRBD1. CDR1 SGHAT and CDR2 FQNNGV come from the germline V gene. The CDR3 has 16 amino acids. Trimming at V came to 5 bases and at J to 1 base, leaving 5 bases not matched to a gene. CDR3 protein: CASSPRQGGNTGELFF. In nucleotides, the CDR3 is TGTGCCAGCAGCCCAAGACAGGGGGGGAACACCGGGGAGCTGTTTTTT.

V gene TRBV19 combines with J gene TRBJ1-1; 9 bases are shared with TRBD1. V dropped 3 bases and J dropped 7; count of bases not matched to a gene: 12. The CDR3 consists of 16 residues. The germline V gene has CDR1 LNHDA and CDR2 SQIVND (reference sequence). This CDR3 reads CASSIHFGTGMFEAFF. The CDR3 DNA is TGTGCCAGTAGTATCCATTTCGGGACAGGGATGTTTGAAGCTTTCTTT.

The CDR3 DNA reads TGTGCCACACAGACAGGGGCCGCTTCTGGCTACACCTTC. This sequence encodes CATQTGAASGYTF. This chain links TRBV10-3 with TRBJ1-2; 8 bases match TRBD1. The length of the CDR3 is 13 residues. Germline CDR1 and CDR2: ENHRY and SYGVKD. J gave up 7 bases and V 10 bases, and 11 bases lay outside the gene matches.

Many counts were recorded for this clone. This chain links TRBV7-6 with TRBJ2-7; no reliable D call. Germline assignment: CDR1 SGHVS and CDR2 FNYEAQ. The CDR3 consists of 16 residues. Deletions cut 5 bases from V and 6 bases from J, with 23 bases between. The CDR3 protein is CASSVLPGSTQSEQYF. DNA for the CDR3: TGTGCCAGCAGCGTACTCCCGGGTTCTACGCAGTCCGAGCAGTACTTC.

This chain connects TRBV7-2 to TRBJ2-7; 7 nucleotides align to TRBD1. Germline CDR1 is SGHTA and CDR2 is FQGNSA. CDR3 size: 14 residues. The V gene end was trimmed by 5 bases and the J gene end by 2 bases; junction bases not matched to a gene: 6. The CDR3 DNA reads as TGTGCCAGCAGCGTGGGACAGAATCCCTACGAGCAGTACTTC. The encoded protein is CASSVGQNPYEQYF.

J is TRBJ2-3 and V is TRBV5-1; D unclear. Germline CDR1 reads SGHRS; CDR2 reads YFSETQ. V was clipped by 3 bases and J by 6 bases, with 14 bases between them. The CDR3 runs 14 residues. CDR3 in amino acids: CASSSSTRLDTQYF. CDR3 sequence (DNA): TGCGCCAGCAGCTCTTCGACTCGCCTGGATACGCAGTATTTT.

The chain employs TRBV9 and TRBJ2-1, with no clear D. The CDR3 sequence is 16 residues long. Germline assignment: CDR1 SGDLS and CDR2 YYNGEE. V was pared by 0 bases and J by 3 bases, with 13 bases between. The CDR3 region is CASSVGGLDGYNEQFF. CDR3 DNA sequence: TGTGCCAGCAGCGTAGGGGGTCTGGATGGCTACAATGAGCAGTTCTTC.

This chain links TRBV29-1 with TRBJ2-1; 9 bases fit TRBD2. The ends lost 5 bases at V and 6 bases at J; junction bases unmatched: 5. CDR3 length: 13 residues. Per germline, CDR1 SQVTM and CDR2 ANQGSEA. The CDR3 region is CSVRVSGGNEQFF. Here the CDR3 DNA reads TGCAGCGTTCGAGTTAGCGGGGGCAATGAGCAGTTCTTC.

This chain connects TRBV21-1 to TRBJ1-1. TRBV21-1 is classified as a pseudogene. This CDR3 region has 15 residues. The CDR3, as DNA: TGTGCCAGCAGCAATACGGGGGGCCAGTACACTGAAGCTTTCTTT. Residues: CASSNTGGQYTEAFF.

The V call is TRBV20-1, the J call TRBJ2-7; a possible D gene is TRBD1 (6 bases). With 2 bases removed from V and 7 bases from J, the gap between germline ends came to 9 bases. The germline V gene has CDR1 DFQATT and CDR2 SNEGSKA (reference sequence). The CDR3 is 11 amino acids. CDR3 region: CSARPGQEQYF. The CDR3 bases are TGCAGTGCTAGACCTGGACAGGAGCAGTACTTC.

To note about this clone: The same CDR3 can be traced to other DNA sequences in this sample. The chain is built from TRBV11-3 and TRBJ2-2; D possibly corresponds to TRBD2 (6 bases). Trimming took 0 bases from V and 5 from J, leaving 7 bases between them. CDR1 and CDR2 from the germline V gene are SGHNT and YENEEA. The CDR3 consists of 14 residues. Written as DNA, the CDR3 is TGTGCCAGCAGCTTAGATCGGGGGACCGGGGAGCTGTTTTTT. Translating gives CASSLDRGTGELFF.

Worth noting for this clone: Other DNA sequences in this sample translate to the same CDR3. The V call is TRBV19, the J call TRBJ1-1; D remains unclear. The CDR3 length is 10 residues. With 9 bases removed from V and 5 bases from J, the gap between germline ends came to 7 bases. CDR1 is LNHDA, CDR2 SQIVND, per germline (reference sequence). CDR3 protein: CASGRTEAFF. The CDR3 region has the DNA TGTGCCAGCGGGCGGACTGAAGCTTTCTTT.

V usage is TRBV2 and J usage is TRBJ2-7, with D maybe TRBD1 (6 bases). The CDR3 is 14 residues long. The germline V gene encodes CDR1 SNHLY and CDR2 FYNNEI. Deletions cut 4 bases from V and 0 bases from J, with 10 bases between. The DNA for the CDR3 is TGTGCCAGCAGTGCCCGGGACATCTCCTACGAGCAGTACTTC. Translating it yields CASSARDISYEQYF. The full variable domain, rest sourced from reference TRBV2 and TRBJ2-7, is EPEVTQTPSHQVTQMGQEVILRCVPISNHLYFYWYRQILGQKVEFLVSFYNNEISEKSEIFDDQFSVERPDGSNFTLKIRSTKLEDSAMYFCASSARDISYEQYFGPGTRLTVT.

The chain recombines TRBV18 with TRBJ2-3; tentative D call: TRBD1 (6 bases). The CDR3 extends over 15 amino acids. Looked up from germline, CDR1 is KGHSH and CDR2 is LQKENI. Deletions cut 1 base from V and 5 bases from J, with 13 bases between. DNA of the CDR3: TGTGCCAGCTCACCACGACAACAGGGAATAGATACGCAGTATTTT. As protein: CASSPRQQGIDTQYF.

This rearrangement joins TRBV28 to TRBJ1-1, with a tentative D call TRBD1 (5 bases). Germline CDR1 MDHEN, CDR2 SYDVKM. This CDR3 is built from 14 residues. Trimming took off 6 bases at V and 1 base at J, with 12 bases between the two ends. The CDR3 nucleotides are TGTGCCAGCAGGCTAGGGGCCCAGAACACTGAAGCTTTCTTT. Translation: CASRLGAQNTEAFF.

The V and J genes are TRBV7-6 and TRBJ2-7; D perhaps matches TRBD2 (5 bases). Germline V gene data show CDR1 as SGHVS and CDR2 as FNYEAQ. Trimming stripped 4 bases from V and 4 bases from J, with 17 bases between. The CDR3 contains 15 residues. Written as DNA, the CDR3 is TGTGCCAGCAGCTCTATACCGGGCACTAGATACGAGCAGTACTTC. As protein: CASSSIPGTRYEQYF.

The chain links TRBV6-5 to TRBJ2-7; TRBD1 aligns across 8 bases. With V trimmed by 6 bases and J by 6 bases, 4 bases remained unmatched. Germline V lookup: CDR1 MNHEY, CDR2 SVGAGI. The CDR3 runs to 12 residues. The DNA of the CDR3 is TGTGCCAGCAGGCCCACAGGGGGCGAGCAGTACTTC. It codes for CASRPTGGEQYF.

This clone was counted a few times. J is TRBJ2-1 and V is TRBV4-2; 11 nucleotides line up with TRBD2. V lost 4 bases, J lost 6 bases, and 11 bases stayed unmatched. Germline V gene sequence: CDR1 LGHNA, CDR2 YNFKEQ. The CDR3 is 17 residues long. CDR3 sequence reads: CASSPPVQGLAANEQFF. The CDR3 bases are TGTGCCAGCAGCCCGCCAGTTCAGGGACTAGCGGCCAATGAGCAGTTCTTC.

Ten or more counts support this clone. V is TRBV27 and J is TRBJ2-1; no firm D call. Germline V gives CDR1 MNHEY, CDR2 SMNVEV (reference sequence). Trimming removed 7 bases from V and 0 bases from J, with 10 bases in between. There are 14 residues in the CDR3. CDR3 sequence: CASTQGRSYNEQFF. CDR3 bases: TGTGCCAGCACGCAAGGCCGCTCCTACAATGAGCAGTTCTTC.

The chain carries TRBV4-2 and TRBJ1-2; D is unresolved. Germline values: CDR1 LGHNA, CDR2 YNFKEQ. V was shortened by 8 bases and J by 4 bases, with 17 bases between the two germline ends. The CDR3 is made up of 14 amino acids. CDR3 nucleotides: TGTGCCAGCCTCCAGGACGGGCAAGGCTATGGCTACACCTTC. Translation: CASLQDGQGYGYTF.

The chain carries TRBV18 and TRBJ1-3; unclear D gene. The germline V and J ends were trimmed by 3 bases and 4 bases, with 19 bases remaining between them. This CDR3 is 17 amino acids long. The germline CDR1 and CDR2 sequences are KGHSH and LQKENI. DNA for the CDR3: TGTGCCAGCTCACCCACGGCCCTTTCTCCTCGAGGAAACACCATATATTTT. Its protein is CASSPTALSPRGNTIYF. The full variable domain, completed using reference TRBV18 and TRBJ1-3, is NAGVMQNPRHLVRRRGQEARLRCSPMKGHSHVYWYRQLPEEGLKFMVYLQKENIIDESGMPKERFSAEFPKEGPSILRIQQVVRGDSAAYFCASSPTALSPRGNTIYFGEGSWLTVV.

This rearrangement joins TRBV6-1 to TRBJ1-2; 8 bases fit TRBD1. The CDR3 has 17 residues. Trimming took 3 bases from V and 6 from J; bases not matched to a gene: 15. Germline V gene sequence: CDR1 MNHNS, CDR2 SASEGT. The CDR3: CASSDNFRGQRVDGYTF. Here the CDR3 DNA reads TGTGCCAGCAGTGATAATTTCAGGGGGCAACGGGTAGATGGCTACACCTTC.

This clone was observed a few times. This sample includes further DNA sequences coding for the same CDR3. The chain combines TRBV28 with TRBJ1-5, with no clear D. Germline V lookup: CDR1 MDHEN, CDR2 SYDVKM. Trimming took 6 bases from V and 3 from J, leaving 9 bases between them. The CDR3 has 13 amino acids. The CDR3 region is CASSLQPNQPQHF. CDR3 sequence (DNA): TGTGCCAGCAGCCTACAGCCCAATCAGCCCCAGCATTTT.

The V gene is TRBV5-4, the J gene TRBJ2-2; no clear D gene. CDR1 is SGHNT, CDR2 YYREEE, per germline (reference sequence). The CDR3 is 13 amino acids. Deletions cut 2 bases from V and 7 bases from J, with 9 bases between. The CDR3 loop is CASSFELVGELFF. CDR3 in DNA: TGTGCCAGCAGCTTCGAGCTGGTCGGGGAGCTGTTTTTT. Full variable domain (missing parts from reference TRBV5-4 and TRBJ2-2): ETGVTQSPTHLIKTRGQQVTLRCSSQSGHNTVSWYQQALGQGPQFIFQYYREEENGRGNFPPRFSGLQFPNYSSELNVNALELDDSALYLCASSFELVGELFFGEGSRLTVL.

The J gene is TRBJ2-5, the V gene TRBV7-2, with 8 nucleotides matching TRBD2. This CDR3 contains 15 residues. V lost 5 bases to trimming and J lost 3 bases; unmatched junction nucleotides: 8. From germline, CDR1 is SGHTA and CDR2 FQGNSA. The CDR3 bases are TGTGCCAGCAGCCCGATTGTCGGGAGGGAAGAGACCCAGTACTTC. This codes for CASSPIVGREETQYF.

The CDR3 sequence is CTSASEGGDNEQFF. CDR3 nucleotides: TGCACCAGCGCCTCAGAGGGGGGCGACAATGAGCAGTTCTTC. V usage is TRBV1 and J usage is TRBJ2-1. TRBV1 is tagged as a pseudogene. The CDR3 sequence is 14 residues long.

Concerning this clone: It may be a read error: a sequence one base away is much more abundant. The identical CDR3 is also encoded by other nucleotide sequences in the sample. J is TRBJ2-5 and V is TRBV11-1, with D possibly matching TRBD1 (5 bases). In germline, CDR1 is SGHAT, CDR2 FQDESV (reference sequence). The CDR3 spans 14 residues. V was cut by 1 base and J by 2 bases, with 8 bases left in between. The CDR3 loop is CASSLGQRQETQYF. The CDR3 region has the DNA TGTGCCAGCAGCTTAGGACAGAGACAAGAGACCCAGTACTTC.